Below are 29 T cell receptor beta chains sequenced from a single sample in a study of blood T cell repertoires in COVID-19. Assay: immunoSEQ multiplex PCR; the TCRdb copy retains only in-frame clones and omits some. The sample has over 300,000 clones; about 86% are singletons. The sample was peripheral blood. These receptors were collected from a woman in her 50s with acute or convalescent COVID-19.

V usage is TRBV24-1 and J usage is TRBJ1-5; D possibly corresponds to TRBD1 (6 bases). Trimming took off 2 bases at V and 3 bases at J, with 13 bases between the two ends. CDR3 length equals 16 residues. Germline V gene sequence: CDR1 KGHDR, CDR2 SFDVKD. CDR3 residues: CATSDSGRGVNQPQHF. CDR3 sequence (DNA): TGTGCCACCAGTGATTCGGGCAGGGGAGTCAATCAGCCCCAGCATTTT.

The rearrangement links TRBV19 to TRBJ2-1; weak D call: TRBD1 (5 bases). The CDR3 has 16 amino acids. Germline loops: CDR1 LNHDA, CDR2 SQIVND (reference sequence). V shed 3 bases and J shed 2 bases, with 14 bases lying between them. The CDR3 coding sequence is TGTGCCAGTAGTATTATATTGGGGCAGGCCTACAATGAGCAGTTCTTC. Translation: CASSIILGQAYNEQFF. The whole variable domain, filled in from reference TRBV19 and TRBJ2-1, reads DGGITQSPKYLFRKEGQNVTLSCEQNLNHDAMYWYRQDPGQGLRLIYYSQIVNDFQKGDIAEGYSVSREKKESFPLTVTSAQKNPTAFYLCASSIILGQAYNEQFFGPGTRLTVL.

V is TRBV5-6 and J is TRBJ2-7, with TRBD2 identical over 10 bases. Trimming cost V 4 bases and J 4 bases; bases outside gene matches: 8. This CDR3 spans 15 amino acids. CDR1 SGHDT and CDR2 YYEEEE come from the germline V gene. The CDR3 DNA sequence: TGTGCCAGCAGCAAAAGCGGGGGGGCCTCTTACGAGCAGTACGTC. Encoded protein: CASSKSGGASYEQYV.

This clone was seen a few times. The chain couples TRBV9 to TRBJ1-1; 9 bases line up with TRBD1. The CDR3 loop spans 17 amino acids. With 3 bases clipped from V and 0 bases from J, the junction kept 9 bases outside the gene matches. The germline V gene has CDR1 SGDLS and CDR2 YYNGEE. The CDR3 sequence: CASSGRQGETLNTEAFF. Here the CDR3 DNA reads TGTGCCAGCAGCGGCAGACAGGGGGAGACTTTGAACACTGAAGCTTTCTTT.

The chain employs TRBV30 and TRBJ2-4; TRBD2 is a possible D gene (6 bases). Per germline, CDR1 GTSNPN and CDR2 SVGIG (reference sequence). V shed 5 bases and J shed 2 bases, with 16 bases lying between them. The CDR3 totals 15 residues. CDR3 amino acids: CAWGDLGGTKNIQYF. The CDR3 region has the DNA TGTGCCTGGGGGGACCTGGGGGGAACCAAAAACATTCAGTACTTC.

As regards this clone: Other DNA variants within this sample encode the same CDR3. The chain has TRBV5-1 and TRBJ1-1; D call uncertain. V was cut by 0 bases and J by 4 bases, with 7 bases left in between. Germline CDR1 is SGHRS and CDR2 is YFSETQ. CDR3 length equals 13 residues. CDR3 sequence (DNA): TGCGCCAGCAGCTTGGGGTCGGGCACTGAAGCTTTCTTT. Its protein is CASSLGSGTEAFF.

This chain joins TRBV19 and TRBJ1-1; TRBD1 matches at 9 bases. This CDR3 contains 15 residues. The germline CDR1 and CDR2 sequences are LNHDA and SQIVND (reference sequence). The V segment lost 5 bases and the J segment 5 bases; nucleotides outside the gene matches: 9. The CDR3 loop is CASSLSTGGRTEAFF. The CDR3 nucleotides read TGTGCCAGTAGTCTCTCGACAGGGGGGCGAACTGAAGCTTTCTTT.

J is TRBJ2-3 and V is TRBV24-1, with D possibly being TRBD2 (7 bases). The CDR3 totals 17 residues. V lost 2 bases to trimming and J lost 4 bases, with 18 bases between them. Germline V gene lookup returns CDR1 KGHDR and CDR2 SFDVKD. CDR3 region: CATSDSGGRGSPDTQYF. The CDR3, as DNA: TGTGCCACCAGTGATTCTGGGGGGCGGGGGTCTCCAGATACGCAGTATTTT.

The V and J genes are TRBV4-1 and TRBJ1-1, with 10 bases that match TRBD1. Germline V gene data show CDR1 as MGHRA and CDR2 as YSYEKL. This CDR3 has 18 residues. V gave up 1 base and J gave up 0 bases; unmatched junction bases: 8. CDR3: CASSQGGQGTLMNTEAFF. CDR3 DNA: TGCGCCAGCAGCCAAGGGGGACAGGGGACTCTGATGAACACTGAAGCTTTCTTT.

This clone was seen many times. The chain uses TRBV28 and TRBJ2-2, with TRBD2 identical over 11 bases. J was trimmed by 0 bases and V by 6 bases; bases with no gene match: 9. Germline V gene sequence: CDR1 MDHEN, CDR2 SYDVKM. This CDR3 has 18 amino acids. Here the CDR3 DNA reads TGTGCCAGCAGCGCTTATCGTAGCGGGAGGGCGAACACCGGGGAGCTGTTTTTT. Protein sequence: CASSAYRSGRANTGELFF.

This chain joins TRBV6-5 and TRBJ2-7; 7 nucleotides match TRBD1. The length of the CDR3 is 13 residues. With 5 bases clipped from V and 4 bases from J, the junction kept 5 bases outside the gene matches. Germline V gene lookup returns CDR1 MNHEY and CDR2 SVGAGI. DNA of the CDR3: TGTGCCAGCAGTCTTAGGGACAGTTACGAGCAGTACGTC. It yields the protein CASSLRDSYEQYV.

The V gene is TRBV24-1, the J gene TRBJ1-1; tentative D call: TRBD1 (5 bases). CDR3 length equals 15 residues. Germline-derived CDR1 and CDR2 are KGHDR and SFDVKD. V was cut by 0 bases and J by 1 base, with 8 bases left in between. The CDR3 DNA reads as TGTGCCACCAGTGATTTGAGGGGCCGGAACACTGAAGCTTTCTTT. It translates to CATSDLRGRNTEAFF.

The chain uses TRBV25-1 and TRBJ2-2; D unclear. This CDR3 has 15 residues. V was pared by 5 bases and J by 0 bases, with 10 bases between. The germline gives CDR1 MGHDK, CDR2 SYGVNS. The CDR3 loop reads CASSRSVANTGELFF. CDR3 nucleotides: TGTGCCAGCAGTAGGAGCGTCGCGAACACCGGGGAGCTGTTTTTT. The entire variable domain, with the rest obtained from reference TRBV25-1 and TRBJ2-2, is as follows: EADIYQTPRYLVIGTGKKITLECSQTMGHDKMYWYQQDPGMELHLIHYSYGVNSTEKGDLSSESTVSRIRTEHFPLTLESARPSHTSQYLCASSRSVANTGELFFGEGSRLTVL.

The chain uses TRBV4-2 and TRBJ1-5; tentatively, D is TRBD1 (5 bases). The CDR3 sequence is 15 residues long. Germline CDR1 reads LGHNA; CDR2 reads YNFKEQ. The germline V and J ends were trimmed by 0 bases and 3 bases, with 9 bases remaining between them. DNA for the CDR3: TGTGCCAGCAGCCAAGATCAGGGAACCAATCAGCCCCAGCATTTT. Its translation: CASSQDQGTNQPQHF.

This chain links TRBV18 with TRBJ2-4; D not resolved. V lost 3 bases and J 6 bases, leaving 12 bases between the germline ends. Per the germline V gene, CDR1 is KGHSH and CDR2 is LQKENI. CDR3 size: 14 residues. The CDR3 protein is CASSPNLGGNIQYF. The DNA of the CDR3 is TGTGCCAGCTCACCCAACCTTGGCGGAAACATTCAGTACTTC. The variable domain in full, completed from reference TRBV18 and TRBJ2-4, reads NAGVMQNPRHLVRRRGQEARLRCSPMKGHSHVYWYRQLPEEGLKFMVYLQKENIIDESGMPKERFSAEFPKEGPSILRIQQVVRGDSAAYFCASSPNLGGNIQYFGAGTRLSVL.

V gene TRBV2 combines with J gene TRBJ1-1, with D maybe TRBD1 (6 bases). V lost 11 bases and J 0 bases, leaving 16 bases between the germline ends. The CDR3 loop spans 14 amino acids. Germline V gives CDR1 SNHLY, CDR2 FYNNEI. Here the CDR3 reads CADRQDRMNTEAFF. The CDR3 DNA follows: TGTGCCGACAGACAGGATCGCATGAACACTGAAGCTTTCTTT.

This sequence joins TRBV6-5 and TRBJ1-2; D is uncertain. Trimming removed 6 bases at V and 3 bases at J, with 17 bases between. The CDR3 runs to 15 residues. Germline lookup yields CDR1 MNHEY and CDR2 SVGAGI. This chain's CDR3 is CASRPPGSPYYGYTF. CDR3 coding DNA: TGTGCCAGCAGACCACCGGGGTCCCCTTACTATGGCTACACCTTC.

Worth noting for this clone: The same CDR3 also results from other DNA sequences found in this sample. CDR3 sequence (DNA): TGCGCCAGCAGCTTGGGACAGTCAAACTATGGCTACACCTTC. This codes for CASSLGQSNYGYTF. The chain uses TRBV5-1 and TRBJ1-2; D might be TRBD1 (5 bases). V lost 0 bases, J lost 2 bases, and 8 bases lay in between. This CDR3 contains 14 residues. The V gene's germline CDR1 is SGHRS and CDR2 YFSETQ.

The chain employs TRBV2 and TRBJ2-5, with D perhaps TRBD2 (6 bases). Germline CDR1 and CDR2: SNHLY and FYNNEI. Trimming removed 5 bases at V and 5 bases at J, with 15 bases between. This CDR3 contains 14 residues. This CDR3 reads CASSKLTGVETQYF. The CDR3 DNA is TGTGCCAGCAGTAAGCTTACGGGGGTGGAGACCCAGTACTTC.

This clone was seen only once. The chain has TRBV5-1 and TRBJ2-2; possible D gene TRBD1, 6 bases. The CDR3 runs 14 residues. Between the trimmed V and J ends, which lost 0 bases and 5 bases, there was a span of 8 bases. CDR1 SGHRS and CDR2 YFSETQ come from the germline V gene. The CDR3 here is CASSLDRETGELFF. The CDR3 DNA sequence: TGCGCCAGCAGCTTGGACAGGGAAACCGGGGAGCTGTTTTTT.

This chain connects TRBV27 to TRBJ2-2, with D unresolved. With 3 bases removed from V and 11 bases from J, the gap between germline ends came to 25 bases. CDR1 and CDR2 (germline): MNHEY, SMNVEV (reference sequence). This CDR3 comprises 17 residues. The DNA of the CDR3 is TGTGCCAGCAGTTTCACGATCCCGTCGTCTGGAGCTGGAGAGCTGTTTTTT. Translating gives CASSFTIPSSGAGELFF.

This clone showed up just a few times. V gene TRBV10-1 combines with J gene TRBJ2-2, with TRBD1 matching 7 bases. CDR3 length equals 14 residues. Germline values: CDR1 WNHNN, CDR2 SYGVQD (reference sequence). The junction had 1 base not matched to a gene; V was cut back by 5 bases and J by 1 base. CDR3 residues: CASSRDRNTGELFF. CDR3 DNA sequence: TGCGCCAGCAGTCGGGACAGGAACACCGGGGAGCTGTTTTTT.

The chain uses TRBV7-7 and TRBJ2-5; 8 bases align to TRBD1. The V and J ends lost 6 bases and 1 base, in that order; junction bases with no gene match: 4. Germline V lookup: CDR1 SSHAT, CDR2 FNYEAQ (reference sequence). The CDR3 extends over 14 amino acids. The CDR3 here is CASSPTGVQETQYF. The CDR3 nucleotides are TGTGCCAGCAGTCCGACAGGGGTCCAAGAGACCCAGTACTTC.

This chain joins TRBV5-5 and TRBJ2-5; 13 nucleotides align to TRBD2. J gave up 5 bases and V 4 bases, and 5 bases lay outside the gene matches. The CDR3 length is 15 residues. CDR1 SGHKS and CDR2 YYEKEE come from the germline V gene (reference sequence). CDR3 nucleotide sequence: TGTGCCAGCAGCGGCGGGACTAGCGGGGTGGAGACCCAGTACTTC. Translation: CASSGGTSGVETQYF.

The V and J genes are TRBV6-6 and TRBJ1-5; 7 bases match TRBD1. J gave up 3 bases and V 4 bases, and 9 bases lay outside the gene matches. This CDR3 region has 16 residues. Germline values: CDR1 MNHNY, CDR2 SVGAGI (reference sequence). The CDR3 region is CASSFSTGQPNQPQHF. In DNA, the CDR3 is TGTGCCAGCAGTTTCTCTACGGGACAGCCCAATCAGCCCCAGCATTTT.

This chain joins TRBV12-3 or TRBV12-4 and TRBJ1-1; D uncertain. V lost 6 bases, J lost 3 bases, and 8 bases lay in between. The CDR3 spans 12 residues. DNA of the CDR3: TGTGCCAGCAGCGACGGGGACACTGAAGCTTTCTTT. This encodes CASSDGDTEAFF.

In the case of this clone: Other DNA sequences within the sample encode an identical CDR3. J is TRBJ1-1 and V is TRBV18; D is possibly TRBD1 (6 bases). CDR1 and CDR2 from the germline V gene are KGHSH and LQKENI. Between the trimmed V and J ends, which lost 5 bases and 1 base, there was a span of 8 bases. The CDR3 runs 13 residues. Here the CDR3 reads CASSSGENTEAFF. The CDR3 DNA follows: TGTGCCAGCTCATCAGGGGAGAACACTGAAGCTTTCTTT. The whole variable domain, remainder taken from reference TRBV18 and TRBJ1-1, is NAGVMQNPRHLVRRRGQEARLRCSPMKGHSHVYWYRQLPEEGLKFMVYLQKENIIDESGMPKERFSAEFPKEGPSILRIQQVVRGDSAAYFCASSSGENTEAFFGQGTRLTVV.

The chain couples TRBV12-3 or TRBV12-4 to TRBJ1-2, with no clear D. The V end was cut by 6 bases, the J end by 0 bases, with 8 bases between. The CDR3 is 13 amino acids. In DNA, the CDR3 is TGTGCCAGCAGACCCGGGACTAACTATGGCTACACCTTC. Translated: CASRPGTNYGYTF.

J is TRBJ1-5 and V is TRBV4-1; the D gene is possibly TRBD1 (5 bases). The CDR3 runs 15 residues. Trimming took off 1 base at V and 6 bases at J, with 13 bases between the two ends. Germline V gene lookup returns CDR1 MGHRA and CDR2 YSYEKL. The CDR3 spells CASSQGGRASQPQHF. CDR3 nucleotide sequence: TGCGCCAGCAGCCAAGGTGGCAGGGCAAGTCAGCCCCAGCATTTT.